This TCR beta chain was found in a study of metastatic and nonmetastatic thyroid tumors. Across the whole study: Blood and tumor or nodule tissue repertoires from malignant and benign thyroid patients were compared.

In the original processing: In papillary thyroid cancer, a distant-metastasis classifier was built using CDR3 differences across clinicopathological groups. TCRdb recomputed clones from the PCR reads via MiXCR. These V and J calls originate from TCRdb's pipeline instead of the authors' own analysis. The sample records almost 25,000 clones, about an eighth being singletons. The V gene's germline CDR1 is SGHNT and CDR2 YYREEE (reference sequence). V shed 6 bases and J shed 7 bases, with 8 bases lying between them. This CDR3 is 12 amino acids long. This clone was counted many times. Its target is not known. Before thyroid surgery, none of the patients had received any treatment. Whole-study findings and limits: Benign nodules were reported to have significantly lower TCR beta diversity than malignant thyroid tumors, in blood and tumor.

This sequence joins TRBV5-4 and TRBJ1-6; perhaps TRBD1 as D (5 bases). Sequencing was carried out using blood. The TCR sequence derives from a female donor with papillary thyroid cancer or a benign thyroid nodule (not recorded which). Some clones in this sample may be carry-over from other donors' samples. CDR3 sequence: CASTRDNSPLHF. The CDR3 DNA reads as TGTGCCAGCACCAGGGACAATTCACCCCTCCACTTT.